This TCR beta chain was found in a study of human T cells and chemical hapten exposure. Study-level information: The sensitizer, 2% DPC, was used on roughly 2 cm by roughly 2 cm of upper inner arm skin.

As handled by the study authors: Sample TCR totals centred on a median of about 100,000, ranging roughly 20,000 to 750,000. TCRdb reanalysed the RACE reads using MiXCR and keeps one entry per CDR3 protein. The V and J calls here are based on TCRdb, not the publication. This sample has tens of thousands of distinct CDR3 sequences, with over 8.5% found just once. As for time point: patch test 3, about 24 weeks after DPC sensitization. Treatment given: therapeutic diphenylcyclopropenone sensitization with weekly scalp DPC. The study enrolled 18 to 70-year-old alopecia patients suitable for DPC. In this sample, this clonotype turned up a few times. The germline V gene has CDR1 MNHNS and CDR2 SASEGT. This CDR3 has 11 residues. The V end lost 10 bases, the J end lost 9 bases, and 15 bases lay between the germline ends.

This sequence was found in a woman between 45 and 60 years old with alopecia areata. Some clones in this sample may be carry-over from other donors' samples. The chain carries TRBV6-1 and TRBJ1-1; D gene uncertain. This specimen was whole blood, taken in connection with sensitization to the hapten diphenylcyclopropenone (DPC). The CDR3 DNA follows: TGTGCCACCCTAGGAGGTTTACAAGCTTTCTTT. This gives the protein CATLGGLQAFF.